Here is one T cell receptor (beta chain) with its context. Different DNA sequences within this sample yield the same CDR3. The CDR3 runs to 15 residues. V was pared by 1 base and J by 4 bases, with 7 bases of the junction left unmatched. Germline-derived CDR1 and CDR2 are LGHDT and YNNKEL (reference sequence). The assay was immunoSEQ multiplex PCR, and TCRdb's table has in-frame clones only and misses some. The table records about 360,000 clones, around nine tenths of them present only once. The data were taken from a study of blood T cell repertoires in COVID-19. About the research overall: From T cells, B-cell-depleted T cells, or PBMCs came the material, which was cDNA or gDNA.

This TCR was sampled from a human donor in a cohort sampled during active COVID-19. This chain joins TRBV3-1 (or the pseudogene TRBV3-2) and TRBJ2-7, with TRBD2 matching 7 bases. The specimen was peripheral blood. CDR3 protein: CASSQGLAVSYEQYF. CDR3 DNA sequence: TGTGCCAGCAGCCAAGGGCTAGCGGTCTCTTACGAGCAGTACTTC.